The T cell receptor (beta chain) described here comes from a study of blood T cell repertoires in COVID-19. Study as a whole: T cells, B-cell-depleted T cells, or PBMCs provided the cDNA or gDNA that served as material.

Authors' methods: Scientists estimated how many nucleated cells there were by amplifying reference gene primers. The table came from immunoSEQ multiplex PCR; TCRdb's copy has only in-frame clones and leaves some out. The DNA was the basis for D and trimming; V, J and clone size are from that table. The data contain about 190,000 clones, 70% to 90% of them singletons. The CDR3 is made up of 16 amino acids. The germline V gene encodes CDR1 LGHNA and CDR2 YNFKEQ. V lost 4 bases to trimming and J lost 6 bases; unmatched junction nucleotides: 10. The chain recombines TRBV4-2 with TRBJ2-1; 9 bases are shared with TRBD2. Specimen: peripheral blood. The clonotype comes from an older man with COVID-19, enrolled during active disease. The CDR3: CASSRGGAVEFNEQFF. Written as DNA, the CDR3 is TGTGCCAGCAGCCGCGGGGGGGCAGTTGAGTTCAATGAGCAGTTCTTC.